The 21 T cell receptor beta chains in this list originate from one sample, sequenced in a study of vaccination and CD4 T cells after COVID-19. Their recognized antigens are unknown. The Oncomine TCR Beta short-read assay generated sequence data from the DNA of cultured CD4+ T cells. Genomic DNA was extracted from cultured CD4+ T cells. Each CDR3 protein gets one entry after TCRdb re-called the PCR reads with MiXCR. Of around 9,000 distinct CDR3 sequences in the sample, approximately 34% were seen once. Treatment defined: 10-day PBMC culture with coronavirus spike peptide pools or control peptides (ViraFEST assay). Investigators obtained the unexposed donor's CD4+ T cells before the COVID-19 pandemic (2011-2018). Sequenced: CD4+ T cells from blood, cultured in vitro. The origin of the receptors is a human donor in good health.

The chain uses TRBV19 and TRBJ1-1; weak D call: TRBD1 (6 bases). CDR1 LNHDA and CDR2 SQIVND come from the germline V gene (reference sequence). V was pared by 6 bases and J by 1 base, with 15 bases between. The CDR3 contains 15 residues. The CDR3 bases are TGTGCCAGTAGGGACAGTCCCACGGGGAACACTGAAGCTTTCTTT. Its protein is CASRDSPTGNTEAFF.

This clonotype occurred a few times. This chain connects TRBV5-1 to TRBJ2-7; TRBD1 agrees at 7 bases. The CDR3 is made up of 15 amino acids. Per germline, CDR1 SGHRS and CDR2 YFSETQ. With 4 bases clipped from V and 4 bases from J, the junction kept 11 bases outside the gene matches. CDR3 DNA sequence: TGCGCCAGCAGCGACCTGAAACAGGGGAAGTACGAGCAGTACTTC. Amino acids: CASSDLKQGKYEQYF. Variable domain in full (rest from reference TRBV5-1 and TRBJ2-7): KAGVTQTPRYLIKTRGQQVTLSCSPISGHRSVSWYQQTPGQGLQFLFEYFSETQRNKGNFPGRFSGRQFSNSRSEMNVSTLELGDSALYLCASSDLKQGKYEQYFGPGTRLTVT.

This chain uses TRBV28 with TRBJ1-1; D is undetermined. CDR1 is MDHEN and CDR2 is SYDVKM in the germline V gene. The ends were cut back, 5 bases at V and 1 base at J, with 8 bases in the middle. The CDR3 sequence is 13 residues long. This CDR3 is CASSPSWNTEAFF. The CDR3, as DNA: TGTGCCAGCAGTCCCTCCTGGAACACTGAAGCTTTCTTT.

This clonotype was seen a few times. The CDR3 region is CATSEGGLAGYNEQFF. The CDR3 bases are TGTGCCACCAGTGAGGGGGGACTAGCGGGATACAATGAGCAGTTCTTC. The chain joins TRBV24-1 to TRBJ2-1; TRBD2 matches at 13 bases. Germline loops: CDR1 KGHDR, CDR2 SFDVKD. The V segment lost 4 bases and the J segment 4 bases; nucleotides outside the gene matches: 3. The CDR3 loop spans 16 amino acids.

V usage is TRBV28 and J usage is TRBJ2-1; 7 positions agree with TRBD1. Germline V CDR1 and CDR2: MDHEN, SYDVKM. V lost 4 bases to trimming and J lost 0 bases; unmatched junction nucleotides: 12. The CDR3 length is 18 residues. In DNA, the CDR3 is TGTGCCAGCAGTTCAATGACGGCGACAGGGAGCTCCTACAATGAGCAGTTCTTC. This sequence encodes CASSSMTATGSSYNEQFF.

CDR3 region: CASSQVGDNSPLHF. CDR3 bases: TGTGCCAGCTCGCAAGTCGGGGATAATTCACCCCTCCACTTT. The chain has TRBV2 and TRBJ1-6; D remains ambiguous. The CDR3 sequence is 14 residues long. V was shortened by 8 bases and J by 5 bases, with 13 bases between the two germline ends. Germline V gene sequence: CDR1 SNHLY, CDR2 FYNNEI.

This clonotype was detected a few times. CDR3 in amino acids: CASRRGSYEQYF. The CDR3 DNA follows: TGTGCCAGCAGGAGGGGATCCTACGAGCAGTACTTC. The rearrangement uses TRBV6-2 or TRBV6-3 and TRBJ2-7; the D gene could be TRBD1 or TRBD2 (5 bases each). The CDR3 consists of 12 residues. CDR1 and CDR2 (germline): MNHEY, SVGEGT. Trimming took off 6 bases at V and 1 base at J, with 7 bases between the two ends.

The chain carries TRBV5-4 and TRBJ2-7, with D possibly matching TRBD1 (5 bases). Germline CDR1 SGHNT, CDR2 YYREEE (reference sequence). V lost 4 bases to trimming and J lost 5 bases, with 16 bases between them. The CDR3 contains 14 residues. CDR3 nucleotide sequence: TGTGCCAGCAGCCGACCCAGGGATGATAACGAGCAGTACTTC. Translated: CASSRPRDDNEQYF.

This clonotype was detected only a few times. The V gene is TRBV19, the J gene TRBJ1-1; 8 bases line up with TRBD1. V was pared by 8 bases and J by 3 bases, with 8 bases of the junction left unmatched. CDR1 and CDR2 (germline): LNHDA, SQIVND (reference sequence). This CDR3 region has 14 residues. The CDR3 coding sequence is TGTGCCAGTTACACAGGGGGGGGAGACACTGAAGCTTTCTTT. Protein: CASYTGGGDTEAFF.

This clonotype was detected only a few times. V usage is TRBV27 and J usage is TRBJ2-5; D not resolved. Germline V CDR1 and CDR2: MNHEY, SMNVEV (reference sequence). V lost 3 bases, J lost 4 bases, and 12 bases lay in between. This CDR3 spans 14 amino acids. The CDR3 loop is CASSLLGRSETQYF. The CDR3 DNA is TGTGCCAGCAGTTTGCTGGGCAGGTCAGAGACCCAGTACTTC.

The V gene is TRBV5-1, the J gene TRBJ2-2; 11 bases are shared with TRBD2. The CDR3 has 15 amino acids. The junction had 1 base not matched to a gene; V was cut back by 0 bases and J by 6 bases. Germline CDR1 is SGHRS and CDR2 is YFSETQ. Here the CDR3 reads CASSLASGRPGELFF. CDR3 DNA sequence: TGCGCCAGCAGCTTGGCTAGCGGGAGGCCCGGGGAGCTGTTTTTT. Based on the CDR3 plus reference TRBV5-1 and TRBJ2-2, the full variable domain is KAGVTQTPRYLIKTRGQQVTLSCSPISGHRSVSWYQQTPGQGLQFLFEYFSETQRNKGNFPGRFSGRQFSNSRSEMNVSTLELGDSALYLCASSLASGRPGELFFGEGSRLTVL.

The chain employs TRBV11-2 and TRBJ1-1; D unclear. The V end lost 6 bases, the J end lost 4 bases, and 12 bases lay between the germline ends. Germline CDR1 is SGHAT and CDR2 is FQNNGV. The CDR3 covers 13 residues. This CDR3 reads CASRRFLGTEAFF. DNA for the CDR3: TGTGCCAGCAGGAGGTTTTTGGGCACTGAAGCTTTCTTT.

The genes are TRBV11-2 and TRBJ2-1; TRBD1 matches 10 bases. The germline CDR1 and CDR2 sequences are SGHAT and FQNNGV. CDR3 length: 15 amino acids. V lost 5 bases and J lost 7; bases outside the gene matches: 8. The CDR3 protein is CASSPGTGVVNEQFF. In DNA, the CDR3 is TGTGCCAGCAGCCCGGGGACAGGGGTGGTAAATGAGCAGTTCTTC.

This clonotype was counted between two and nine times. The chain combines TRBV7-9 with TRBJ1-2, with TRBD1 matching 7 bases. This CDR3 has 14 amino acids. Germline-derived CDR1 and CDR2 are SEHNR and FQNEAQ (reference sequence). With V trimmed by 0 bases and J by 4 bases, 2 bases remained unmatched. The CDR3 here is CASSLAGTAYGYTF. The CDR3 DNA reads TGTGCCAGCAGCTTAGCCGGGACAGCCTATGGCTACACCTTC.

The rearrangement uses TRBV5-1 and TRBJ2-3; possibly TRBD2 for D (6 bases). Germline V lookup: CDR1 SGHRS, CDR2 YFSETQ. Trimming shortened V by 4 bases and J by 0 bases, and 12 bases separated the two germline ends. There are 15 residues in the CDR3. In DNA, the CDR3 is TGCGCCAGCAGCGGGGGACTCGGGAGCACAGATACGCAGTATTTT. Its translation is CASSGGLGSTDTQYF. Together with reference TRBV5-1 and TRBJ2-3, the CDR3 gives the full variable domain: KAGVTQTPRYLIKTRGQQVTLSCSPISGHRSVSWYQQTPGQGLQFLFEYFSETQRNKGNFPGRFSGRQFSNSRSEMNVSTLELGDSALYLCASSGGLGSTDTQYFGPGTRLTVL.

The J gene is TRBJ2-1, the V gene TRBV5-1; 8 nucleotides line up with TRBD2. Germline CDR1 is SGHRS and CDR2 is YFSETQ. The CDR3 is 14 residues long. Germline trimming cut 4 bases from V and 4 bases from J; bases unmatched to any gene: 4. The CDR3 loop is CASSTSGNYNEQFF. CDR3 DNA sequence: TGCGCCAGCAGCACTAGCGGCAATTACAATGAGCAGTTCTTC.

V is TRBV20-1 and J is TRBJ2-2, with D unclear. With 2 bases removed from V and 0 bases from J, the gap between germline ends came to 13 bases. Germline V gene sequence: CDR1 DFQATT, CDR2 SNEGSKA (reference sequence). The CDR3 sequence is 16 residues long. DNA of the CDR3: TGCAGTGCTAGAATGGCAGGCGTACCGAACACCGGGGAGCTGTTTTTT. Translating it yields CSARMAGVPNTGELFF.

The rearrangement uses TRBV20-1 and TRBJ2-2; TRBD1 aligns across 7 bases. Germline CDR1 reads DFQATT; CDR2 reads SNEGSKA (reference sequence). This CDR3 has 15 amino acids. With V trimmed by 6 bases and J by 4 bases, 11 bases remained unmatched. This CDR3 reads CSARIRQGSTGELFF. For the CDR3, the DNA is TGCAGTGCCCGAATACGACAGGGTTCCACCGGGGAGCTGTTTTTT.

The chain couples TRBV15 to TRBJ1-4, with D unclear. This CDR3 has 13 residues. Trimming left V 2 bases short and J 10 bases short, with 11 bases between. Germline CDR1 is LNHNV and CDR2 is YYDKDF (reference sequence). This chain's CDR3 is CATSRPGEIKLFF. CDR3 nucleotides: TGTGCCACCAGCAGACCCGGGGAGATAAAACTGTTTTTT.

This chain uses TRBV6-5 with TRBJ2-3; D is uncertain. V lost 4 bases, J lost 4 bases, and 15 bases lay in between. This CDR3 comprises 15 residues. Germline V gives CDR1 MNHEY, CDR2 SVGAGI. CDR3 in amino acids: CASSSPSGPADTQYF. Here the CDR3 DNA reads TGTGCCAGCAGTTCCCCCTCCGGCCCCGCAGATACGCAGTATTTT.

Here the CDR3 DNA reads TGTGCCAGCAGCGGACCGGGACTTGGGGATTCACCCCTCCACTTT. It codes for CASSGPGLGDSPLHF. This sequence joins TRBV7-8 and TRBJ1-6, with a possible D match to TRBD1 (5 bases). CDR1 is SGHVS, CDR2 FQNEAQ, per germline. V lost 5 bases and J lost 8, with 16 bases in between. The length of the CDR3 is 15 residues.